This T cell receptor (beta chain) was identified during a study of shared clonotypes between healthy human individuals. Whole-study results and caveats: Among donors, sharing of clonotypes was expected to be affected by sequencing depth. Naive subsets generally exceeded memory subsets in estimated richness. Sorted-subset samples were not fully sequenced, rarefaction indicated.

Sequenced by immunoSEQ multiplex PCR; TCRdb stores in-frame clones only, minus some. The sample holds 2 million to 2.5 million clones, around 95% seen once. The CDR3 runs to 14 residues. The V end lost 4 bases, the J end lost 3 bases, and 13 bases lay between the germline ends. CDR1 and CDR2 (germline): SGHTA, FQGNSA. In its sample, this clone was seen once. The target antigen is unknown. V and J are TRBV7-2 and TRBJ2-7; no clear D. The clonotype originates from a man younger than 35 in good health. Sequenced sample: naive CD4+ T cells sorted from blood. The subset is: CD45RA+ positively selected. CDR3 coding DNA: TGTGCCAGCAGCTCGGCAGGATTAGTCTACGAGCAGTACTTC. Translating gives CASSSAGLVYEQYF.